This note documents a single T cell receptor beta chain sequence. Trimming took 6 bases from V and 0 from J, leaving 9 bases between them. This CDR3 is built from 14 residues. Germline lookup yields CDR1 MNHEY and CDR2 SVGEGT. This sample stems from a study of blood T cell repertoires in COVID-19. In the study overall: Samples representing acute and convalescent COVID-19 were sourced from the United States, Italy and Spain. The cDNA or gDNA used as material had been derived from T cells, B-cell-depleted T cells, or PBMCs.

Sequencing used immunoSEQ multiplex PCR; TCRdb keeps in-frame clones, though not all of them. The data show about 120,000 clones, with 80% to 90% seen just once and approximately 2% held by the top ten. The sequence was obtained from a woman aged 45-59 years with acute or convalescent COVID-19. The V and J genes are TRBV6-2 or TRBV6-3 and TRBJ1-3; D is ambiguous. Sequencing was done on a sample of peripheral blood. The DNA for the CDR3 is TGTGCCAGCAGCGCGCCGTCCTCTGGAAACACCATATATTTT. Amino acids: CASSAPSSGNTIYF.